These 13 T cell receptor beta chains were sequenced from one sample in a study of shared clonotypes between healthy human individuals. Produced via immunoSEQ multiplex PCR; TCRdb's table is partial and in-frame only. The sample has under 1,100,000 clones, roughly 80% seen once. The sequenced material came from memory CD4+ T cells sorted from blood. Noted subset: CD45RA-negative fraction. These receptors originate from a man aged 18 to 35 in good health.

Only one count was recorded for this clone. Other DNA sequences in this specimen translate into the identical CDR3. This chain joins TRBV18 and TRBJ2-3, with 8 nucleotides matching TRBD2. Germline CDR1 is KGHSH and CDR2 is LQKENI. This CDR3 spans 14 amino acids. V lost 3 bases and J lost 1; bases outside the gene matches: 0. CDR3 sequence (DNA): TGTGCCAGCTCACCGGGACTAGGCACAGATACGCAGTATTTT. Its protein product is CASSPGLGTDTQYF.

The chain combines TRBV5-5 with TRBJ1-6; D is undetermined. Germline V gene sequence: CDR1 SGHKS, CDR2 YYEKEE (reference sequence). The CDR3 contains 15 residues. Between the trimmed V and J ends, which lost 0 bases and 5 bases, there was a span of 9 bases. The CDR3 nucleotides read TGTGCCAGCAGCTTGGCGCAATCGGATAATTCACCCCTCCACTTT. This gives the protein CASSLAQSDNSPLHF.

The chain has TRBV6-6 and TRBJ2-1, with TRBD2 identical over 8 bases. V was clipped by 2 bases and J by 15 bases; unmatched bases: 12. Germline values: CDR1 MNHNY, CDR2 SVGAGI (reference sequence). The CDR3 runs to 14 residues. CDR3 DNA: TGTGCCAGCAGTTACCCCGGGGGGGACTCCCAACCGTTCTTC. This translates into CASSYPGGDSQPFF.

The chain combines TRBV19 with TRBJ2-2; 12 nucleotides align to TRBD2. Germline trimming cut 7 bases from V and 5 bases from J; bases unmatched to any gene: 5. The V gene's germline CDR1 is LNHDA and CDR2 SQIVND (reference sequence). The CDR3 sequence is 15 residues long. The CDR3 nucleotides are TGTGCCAGTAAACCGGGACTAGCGGGTACCGGGGAGCTGTTTTTT. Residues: CASKPGLAGTGELFF. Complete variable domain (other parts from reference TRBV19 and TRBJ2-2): DGGITQSPKYLFRKEGQNVTLSCEQNLNHDAMYWYRQDPGQGLRLIYYSQIVNDFQKGDIAEGYSVSREKKESFPLTVTSAQKNPTAFYLCASKPGLAGTGELFFGEGSRLTVL.

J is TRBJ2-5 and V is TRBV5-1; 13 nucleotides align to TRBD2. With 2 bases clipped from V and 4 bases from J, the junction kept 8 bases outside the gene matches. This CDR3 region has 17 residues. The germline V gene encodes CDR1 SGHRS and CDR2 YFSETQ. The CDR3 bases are TGCGCCAGCAGCTTCTTCGGGACTAGCGGGATCCGAGAGACCCAGTACTTC. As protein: CASSFFGTSGIRETQYF.

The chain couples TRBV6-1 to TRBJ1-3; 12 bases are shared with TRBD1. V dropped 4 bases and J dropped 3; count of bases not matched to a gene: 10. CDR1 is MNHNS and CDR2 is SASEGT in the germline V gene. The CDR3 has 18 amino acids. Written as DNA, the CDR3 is TGTGCCAGCAGTGGGGGGACAGGGGGCAAATGGAGTGGAAACACCATATATTTT. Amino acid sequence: CASSGGTGGKWSGNTIYF.

The CDR3, as DNA: TGTGCCAGCACCCTACCCCCTAGCGGGGTACACAATGAGCAGTTCTTC. Translated: CASTLPPSGVHNEQFF. The chain carries TRBV5-6 and TRBJ2-1; TRBD2 agrees at 9 bases. V was pared by 6 bases and J by 5 bases, with 12 bases of the junction left unmatched. The CDR3 length is 16 residues. The germline gives CDR1 SGHDT, CDR2 YYEEEE.

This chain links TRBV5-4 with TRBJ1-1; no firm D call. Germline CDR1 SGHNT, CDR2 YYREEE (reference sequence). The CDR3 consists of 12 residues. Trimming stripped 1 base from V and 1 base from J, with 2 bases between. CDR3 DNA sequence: TGTGCCAGCAGCTTGCAGAACACTGAAGCTTTCTTT. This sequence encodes CASSLQNTEAFF.

The CDR3: CAWSPGGLQETQYF. Here the CDR3 DNA reads TGTGCCTGGTCCCCAGGAGGGCTTCAGGAGACCCAGTACTTC. The rearrangement joins TRBV30 to TRBJ2-5; perhaps TRBD2 as D (6 bases). The CDR3 extends over 14 amino acids. V was cut by 5 bases and J by 5 bases, with 18 bases left in between. The germline V gene has CDR1 GTSNPN and CDR2 SVGIG (reference sequence).

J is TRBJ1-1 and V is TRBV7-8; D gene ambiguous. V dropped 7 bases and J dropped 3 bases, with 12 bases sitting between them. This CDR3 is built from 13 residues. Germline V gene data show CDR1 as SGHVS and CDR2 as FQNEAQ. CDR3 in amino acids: CASNQRKDTEAFF. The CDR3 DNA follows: TGTGCCAGCAACCAAAGGAAGGACACTGAAGCTTTCTTT.

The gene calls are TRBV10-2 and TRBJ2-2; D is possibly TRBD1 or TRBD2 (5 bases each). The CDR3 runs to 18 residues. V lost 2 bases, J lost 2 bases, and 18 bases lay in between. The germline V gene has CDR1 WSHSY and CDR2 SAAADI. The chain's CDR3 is CASSEGQGVPLNTGELFF. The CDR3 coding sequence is TGCGCCAGCAGTGAGGGTCAGGGAGTCCCGCTAAACACCGGGGAGCTGTTTTTT.

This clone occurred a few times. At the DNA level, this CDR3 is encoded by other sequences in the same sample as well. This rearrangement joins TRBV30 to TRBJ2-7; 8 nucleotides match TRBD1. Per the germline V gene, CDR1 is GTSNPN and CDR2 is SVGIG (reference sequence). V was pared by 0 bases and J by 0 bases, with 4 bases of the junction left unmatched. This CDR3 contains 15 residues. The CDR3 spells CAWSVRGTGSYEQYF. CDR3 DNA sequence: TGTGCCTGGAGTGTACGAGGGACAGGCTCCTACGAGCAGTACTTC.

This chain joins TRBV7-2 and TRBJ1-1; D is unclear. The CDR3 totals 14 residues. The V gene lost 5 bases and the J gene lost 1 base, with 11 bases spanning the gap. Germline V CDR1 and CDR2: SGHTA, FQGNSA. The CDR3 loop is CASSEDGPNTEAFF. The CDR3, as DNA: TGTGCCAGCAGCGAAGACGGACCGAACACTGAAGCTTTCTTT.